A selection of T cell receptor beta chains follows, all from one sample in a study of early T cells in non-severe SARS-CoV-2 infection. TCRdb re-called the 5' RACE reads with MiXCR, one entry per CDR3 protein. The sample has 20,000 to 25,000 distinct CDR3 sequences, 4.5% seen once. Sequencing was performed on whole blood. The receptor source for this set is an adult who was a healthcare worker with PCR-confirmed SARS-CoV-2 infection or an uninfected control (not recorded which). The CDR3 runs from the conserved cysteine through the conserved F or W. D genes are given only for firm matches. Rows give clone size only sometimes, using once, few, many, or a class for an expanded clone.

D	size	J	V	CDR3	DNA
NA	many	TRBJ2-7	TRBV20-1	CSAPSLAKSSYEQYF	TGCAGTGCGCCAAGCCTAGCTAAGAGCTCCTACGAGCAGTACTTC
NA	many	TRBJ1-1	TRBV9	CASSPGTAEAFF	TGTGCCAGCAGCCCCGGGACGGCTGAAGCTTTCTTT
TRBD2	few	TRBJ2-7	TRBV7-2	CASSPGGSNDEQYF	TGTGCCAGCAGCCCGGGAGGGTCAAACGACGAGCAGTACTTC
TRBD2	many	TRBJ2-1	TRBV6-6	CASRVSGRFSEQFF	TGTGCCAGCAGAGTAAGCGGGAGGTTCAGTGAGCAGTTCTTC
TRBD1	many	TRBJ1-4	TRBV12-3/TRBV12-4	CASSPQGAYEKLFF	TGTGCCAGCAGTCCCCAGGGGGCTTACGAAAAACTGTTTTTT
NA	many	TRBJ1-1	TRBV20-1	CSAVGSGKNTEAFF	TGCAGTGCCGTAGGGTCGGGGAAAAACACTGAAGCTTTCTTT
NA	few	TRBJ2-7	TRBV4-2	CASSQEWRSAYEQYF	TGTGCCAGCAGCCAAGAATGGCGGAGCGCTTACGAGCAGTACTTC
TRBD2	many	TRBJ2-1	TRBV4-3	CASSQDTGTRNEQFF	TGCGCCAGCAGCCAAGACACCGGGACTAGAAATGAGCAGTTCTTC
TRBD2	medium-sized	TRBJ2-4	TRBV6-6	CASSLRGGAKNIQYF	TGTGCCAGCAGTCTTCGGGGGGGAGCCAAAAACATTCAGTACTTC
NA	many	TRBJ1-4	TRBV28	CASSPLRENEKLFF	TGTGCCAGCAGTCCACTGAGGGAAAATGAAAAACTGTTTTTT
NA	NA	TRBJ2-3	TRBV28	CASIDTMWDTQYF	TGTGCCAGCATAGACACCATGTGGGATACGCAGTATTTT
NA	many	TRBJ1-1	TRBV9	CASSVTGNTEAFF	TGTGCCAGCAGCGTCACAGGAAATACTGAAGCTTTCTTT
NA	many	TRBJ2-3	TRBV20-1	CSARDTSSDTQYF	TGCAGTGCTAGAGATACTAGCTCAGATACGCAGTATTTT
TRBD1	many	TRBJ1-1	TRBV6-5	CASTKGQGFTEAFF	TGTGCCAGCACTAAGGGACAGGGGTTCACTGAAGCTTTCTTT
NA	many	TRBJ2-5	TRBV19	CASSIGRGDMETQYF	TGTGCCAGTAGTATCGGCAGGGGTGATATGGAGACCCAGTACTTC
NA	many	TRBJ1-5	TRBV6-2/TRBV6-3	CASSLTISNQPQHF	TGTGCCAGCAGTCTGACAATCAGCAATCAGCCCCAGCATTTT
TRBD1	many	TRBJ2-3	TRBV12-3/TRBV12-4	CASSGTGQGATDTQYF	TGTGCCAGCAGTGGAACGGGACAGGGCGCGACAGATACGCAGTATTTT
NA	many	TRBJ1-6	TRBV27	CASNEWGSSYNSPLHF	TGTGCCAGCAACGAATGGGGGAGCTCCTATAATTCACCCCTCCACTTT
NA	few	TRBJ1-1	TRBV30	CAWKGLNTEAFF	TGTGCCTGGAAGGGTCTGAACACTGAAGCTTTCTTT
NA	NA	TRBJ2-7	TRBV7-2	CASSIGTIYEQYF	TGTGCCAGCAGCATAGGGACCATATACGAGCAGTACTTC